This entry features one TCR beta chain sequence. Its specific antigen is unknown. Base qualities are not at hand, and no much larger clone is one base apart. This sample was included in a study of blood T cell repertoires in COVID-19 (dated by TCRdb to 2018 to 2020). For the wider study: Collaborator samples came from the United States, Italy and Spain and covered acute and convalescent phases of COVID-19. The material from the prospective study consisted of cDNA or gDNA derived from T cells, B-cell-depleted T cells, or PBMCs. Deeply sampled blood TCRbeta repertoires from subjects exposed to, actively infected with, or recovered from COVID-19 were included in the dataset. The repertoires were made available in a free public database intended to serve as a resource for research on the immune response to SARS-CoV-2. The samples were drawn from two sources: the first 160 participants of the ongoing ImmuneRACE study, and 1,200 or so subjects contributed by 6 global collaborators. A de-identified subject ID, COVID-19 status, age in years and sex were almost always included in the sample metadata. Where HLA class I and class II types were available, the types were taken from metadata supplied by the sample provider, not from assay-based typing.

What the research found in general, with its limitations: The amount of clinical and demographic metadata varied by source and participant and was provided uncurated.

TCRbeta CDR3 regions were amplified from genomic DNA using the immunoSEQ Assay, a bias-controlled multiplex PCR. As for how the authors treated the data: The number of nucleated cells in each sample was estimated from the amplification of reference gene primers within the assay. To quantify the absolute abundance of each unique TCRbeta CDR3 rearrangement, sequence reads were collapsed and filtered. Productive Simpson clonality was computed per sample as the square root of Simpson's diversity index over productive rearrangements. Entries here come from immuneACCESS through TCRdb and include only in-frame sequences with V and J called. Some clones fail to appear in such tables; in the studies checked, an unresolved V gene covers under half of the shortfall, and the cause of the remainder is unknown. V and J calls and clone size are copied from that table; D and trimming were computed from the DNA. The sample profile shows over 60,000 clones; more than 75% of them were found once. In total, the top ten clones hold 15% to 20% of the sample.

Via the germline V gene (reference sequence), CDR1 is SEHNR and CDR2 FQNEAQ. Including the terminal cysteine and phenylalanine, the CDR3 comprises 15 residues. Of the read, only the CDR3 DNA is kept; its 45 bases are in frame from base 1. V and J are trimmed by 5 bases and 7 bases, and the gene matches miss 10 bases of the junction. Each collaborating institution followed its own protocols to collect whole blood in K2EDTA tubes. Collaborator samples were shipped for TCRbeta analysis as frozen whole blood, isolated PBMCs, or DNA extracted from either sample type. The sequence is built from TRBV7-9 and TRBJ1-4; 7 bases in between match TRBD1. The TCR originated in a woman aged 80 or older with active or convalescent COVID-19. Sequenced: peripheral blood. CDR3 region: CASSQAGTESEKLFF. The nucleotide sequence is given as TGTGCCAGCAGCCAAGCCGGGACAGAGTCTGAAAAACTGTTTTTT.